The entry below describes one T cell receptor (beta chain). What it recognizes is unknown. The data derive from a study of shared clonotypes between healthy human individuals. Study-level findings and limits: In four donors, about 5% of naive CD4 clonotypes appeared in common. The sampled material consisted only of blood, and tissue repertoires are likely to differ.

Original processing notes: ImmunoSEQ output held junction-only sequences without quality scores, so filtering differed. Profiled with immunoSEQ multiplex PCR; TCRdb holds only in-frame clones, not every one. The D gene and trimming were derived from the DNA, and the V and J assignments and clone size from that table. The sample holds about 980,000 clones, less than 85% seen once. V lost 6 bases, J lost 0 bases, and 0 bases stayed unmatched. There are 14 residues in the CDR3. Germline CDR1 LGHNA, CDR2 YSLEER. The authors divided CD4+ cells into CD45RA+ naive and CD45RA-negative memory subsets. The clonotype originates from a young man in good health. Sequenced: memory CD4+ T cells sorted from blood. Subset of the sample: CD45RA-negative fraction. This chain connects TRBV4-3 to TRBJ2-2, with 8 positions matching TRBD2. CDR3 sequence: CASRLAANTGELFF. CDR3 in DNA: TGCGCCAGCAGACTAGCGGCGAACACCGGGGAGCTGTTTTTT.